The clone carrying this T cell receptor beta chain came up many times. As yet, its antigen is unknown. The authors built TCR beta libraries using iRepertoire HTBI primers and Arm-PCR of CDR3 regions. TCRdb re-analysed the multiplex PCR reads in MiXCR, keeping a single row per CDR3 protein. The data show some 220,000 distinct CDR3 sequences, roughly 19% seen once. This sample's time point: newly diagnosed GD, antithyroid drugs for less than 3 months. Following extraction of RNA from PBMCs, that RNA was used to make the TCR library. It was by American Thyroid Association guidelines that Graves' disease was diagnosed. This record belongs to a study of regulatory T cells in long-lasting Graves disease. Overall study results and limits: New patients shared fewer public clonotypes (approximately 1,000) than persistent patients did (around 3,000).

Trimming left V 3 bases short and J 2 bases short, with 11 bases between. CDR1 is SGHTA and CDR2 is FQGTGA in the germline V gene. There are 15 residues in the CDR3. These data also featured in a second study, about T cells in Graves' hyperthyroidism and ophthalmopathy.

The chain joins TRBV7-3 to TRBJ2-1, with D possibly being TRBD2 (7 bases). The sequence was obtained from a woman between 25 and 40 years old with Graves disease. The specimen was peripheral blood mononuclear cells (PBMCs), collected at new diagnosis, from a patient treated with antithyroid drugs. The CDR3 region has the DNA TGTGCCAGCAGCTTGGGAGGGGGTCCCTACAATGAGCAGTTCTTC. It specifies CASSLGGGPYNEQFF.